The 8 T cell receptor beta chains presented below share a single source sample, sequenced in a study of siplizumab effects on memory and regulatory T cells. TCRdb's table, derived via immunoSEQ multiplex PCR, lists solely in-frame clones and lacks some. The sample holds fewer than 120,000 clones; 92% are singletons and the top ten take 1% to 1.5%. The sequenced material came from CD4+ T cells sorted from blood. Every receptor here comes from a human donor in good health.

The genes are TRBV12-5 and TRBJ1-5, with D hard to call. The CDR3 has 11 residues. The germline gives CDR1 LGHNT, CDR2 FRNRAP. Trimming shortened V by 6 bases and J by 4 bases, and 4 bases separated the two germline ends. The CDR3 coding sequence is TGTGCTAGTGGCCCTAATCAGCCCCAGCATTTT. Encoded protein: CASGPNQPQHF.

This clone was counted once. DNA of the CDR3: TGTGCCAGCTCACCACCTGGTCTAGCCAACAATGAGCAGTTCTTC. Residues: CASSPPGLANNEQFF. The chain links TRBV18 to TRBJ2-1, with D possibly TRBD2 on 5 matching bases. There are 15 residues in the CDR3. V lost 0 bases to trimming and J lost 5 bases, with 11 bases between them. Germline CDR1 and CDR2: KGHSH and LQKENI.

The CDR3 DNA reads TGTGCCAGCAGTACAAGGACACTTAAGTGGGGCTACACCTTC. This gives the protein CASSTRTLKWGYTF. The chain employs TRBV6-5 and TRBJ1-2, with D tentatively TRBD1 (5 bases). V shed 5 bases and J shed 8 bases, with 18 bases lying between them. The CDR3 is 14 residues long. Germline values: CDR1 MNHEY, CDR2 SVGAGI.

The chain links TRBV6-6 to TRBJ1-4, with unresolved D. Germline CDR1 is MNHNY and CDR2 is SVGAGI (reference sequence). Trimming cost V 2 bases and J 0 bases, with 10 bases left between them. CDR3 size: 16 residues. The CDR3 region is CASSYQSSATNEKLFF. The CDR3 DNA sequence: TGTGCCAGCAGTTACCAAAGTTCCGCAACTAATGAAAAACTGTTTTTT.

The chain couples TRBV7-8 to TRBJ2-7; D is ambiguous. Trimming stripped 4 bases from V and 6 bases from J, with 10 bases between. Germline CDR1 and CDR2: SGHVS and FQNEAQ. This CDR3 has 12 residues. DNA of the CDR3: TGTGCCAGCAGCTCCCCTGGCTTCGAGCAGTACTTC. Amino acids: CASSSPGFEQYF.

This chain uses TRBV27 with TRBJ1-4; possibly TRBD1 for D (5 bases). Per germline, CDR1 MNHEY and CDR2 SMNVEV (reference sequence). The CDR3 runs to 13 residues. V was shortened by 2 bases and J by 8 bases, with 9 bases between the two germline ends. This CDR3 reads CASSLQGREKLFF. The CDR3, as DNA: TGTGCCAGCAGTTTACAGGGAAGGGAAAAACTGTTTTTT.

The V call is TRBV5-6, the J call TRBJ2-1; D is undetermined. Germline lookup yields CDR1 SGHDT and CDR2 YYEEEE. The CDR3 runs to 14 residues. Trimming took 0 bases from V and 1 from J, leaving 5 bases between them. CDR3 DNA: TGTGCCAGCAGCTTGGGCCCTTCCTACAATGAGCAGTTCTTC. Residues: CASSLGPSYNEQFF.

The V and J genes are TRBV28 and TRBJ2-7; D is undetermined. The germline V and J ends were trimmed by 8 bases and 6 bases, with 14 bases remaining between them. The CDR3 loop spans 12 amino acids. The germline CDR1 and CDR2 sequences are MDHEN and SYDVKM. CDR3 nucleotide sequence: TGTGCCAGCTATCTTCAGGCTGGCGAGCAGTACTTC. Protein sequence: CASYLQAGEQYF. Full variable domain (rest looked up from reference TRBV28 and TRBJ2-7): DVKVTQSSRYLVKRTGEKVFLECVQDMDHENMFWYRQDPGLGLRLIYFSYDVKMKEKGDIPEGYSVSREKKERFSLILESASTNQTSMYLCASYLQAGEQYFGPGTRLTVT.